The clone carrying this T cell receptor beta chain has just a few counts. The sample is drawn from a study of T-cell reconstitution after alpha-beta-depleted transplantation in children. The germline V gene has CDR1 SEHNR and CDR2 FQNEAQ (reference sequence). This CDR3 is built from 12 residues. V gave up 6 bases and J gave up 4 bases, with 7 bases separating them. It was with unique molecular identifiers that the TCRbeta library was prepared. TCRdb called the PCR reads again in MiXCR, with one record for every CDR3 protein. Here the sample spans about 540,000 distinct CDR3 sequences, 18% being singletons.

This rearrangement joins TRBV7-9 to TRBJ1-3; D gene ambiguous. This receptor was taken from a human donor who donated a stem cell graft to a child with acute lymphoblastic leukemia. Sequenced material: PBMCs from the stem cell graft donor, taken from the stem cell graft. CDR3 region: CASRQVGNTIYF. DNA of the CDR3: TGTGCCAGCAGGCAGGTCGGAAACACCATATATTTT.